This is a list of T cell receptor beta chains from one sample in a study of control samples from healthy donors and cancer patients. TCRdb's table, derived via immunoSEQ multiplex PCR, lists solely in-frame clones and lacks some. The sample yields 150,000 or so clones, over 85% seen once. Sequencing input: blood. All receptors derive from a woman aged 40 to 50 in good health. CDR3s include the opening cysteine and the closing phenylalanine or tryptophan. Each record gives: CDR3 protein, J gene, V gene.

cdr3_aa: CASSYIVGGADTEAFF; j_call: TRBJ1-1; v_call: TRBV5-1
cdr3_aa: CASSQVDSGGDTQYF; j_call: TRBJ2-3; v_call: TRBV4-3
cdr3_aa: CASSQPVGEQYF; j_call: TRBJ2-7; v_call: TRBV7-8
cdr3_aa: CASSEVRVRPNTEAFF; j_call: TRBJ1-1; v_call: TRBV2
cdr3_aa: CASSPTTDTQYF; j_call: TRBJ2-3; v_call: TRBV18
cdr3_aa: CASSLGAQVRGRYNEQFF; j_call: TRBJ2-1; v_call: TRBV5-1
cdr3_aa: CASSVLGGAVHEQYF; j_call: TRBJ2-7; v_call: TRBV9
cdr3_aa: CASSPVKETPHAQYF; j_call: TRBJ2-7; v_call: TRBV5-6
cdr3_aa: CASSPISRNSPLHF; j_call: TRBJ1-6; v_call: TRBV3-1/TRBV3-2
cdr3_aa: CASSLWALQPQHF; j_call: TRBJ1-5; v_call: TRBV12-3/TRBV12-4
cdr3_aa: CASSQGVGGGYGYTF; j_call: TRBJ1-2; v_call: TRBV14
cdr3_aa: CASSQVPRQWPYYGYTF; j_call: TRBJ1-2; v_call: TRBV4-2
cdr3_aa: CASNPRGLGNIQYF; j_call: TRBJ2-4; v_call: TRBV2
cdr3_aa: CASRFQAGFGNEQFF; j_call: TRBJ2-1; v_call: TRBV6-5
cdr3_aa: CASSLPPSGYEQYF; j_call: TRBJ2-7; v_call: TRBV7-2
cdr3_aa: CASSEMAANTGELFF; j_call: TRBJ2-2; v_call: TRBV6-1
cdr3_aa: CSGRRNTEAFF; j_call: TRBJ1-1; v_call: TRBV20-1
cdr3_aa: CASSRDIGTEAFF; j_call: TRBJ1-1; v_call: TRBV19
cdr3_aa: CASSLSPGTNTEAFF; j_call: TRBJ1-1; v_call: TRBV18
cdr3_aa: CASSGLETGARQPQHF; j_call: TRBJ1-5; v_call: TRBV19
cdr3_aa: CASSSDLQGNSIYGYTF; j_call: TRBJ1-2; v_call: TRBV5-1
cdr3_aa: CASSKGGTGGTGNTIYF; j_call: TRBJ1-3; v_call: TRBV7-8
cdr3_aa: CASSFSGGNYEQYF; j_call: TRBJ2-7; v_call: TRBV7-2
cdr3_aa: CASSYVGGRTGELFF; j_call: TRBJ2-2; v_call: TRBV6-5
cdr3_aa: CASHRTGPYEQYF; j_call: TRBJ2-7; v_call: TRBV27
cdr3_aa: CASIRTGQGEQYF; j_call: TRBJ2-7; v_call: TRBV7-9
cdr3_aa: CASSHVAGDEQYF; j_call: TRBJ2-7; v_call: TRBV7-3
cdr3_aa: CASSSGGDGQNYGYTF; j_call: TRBJ1-2; v_call: TRBV6-2/TRBV6-3
cdr3_aa: CASSQGAREKLFF; j_call: TRBJ1-4; v_call: TRBV4-3